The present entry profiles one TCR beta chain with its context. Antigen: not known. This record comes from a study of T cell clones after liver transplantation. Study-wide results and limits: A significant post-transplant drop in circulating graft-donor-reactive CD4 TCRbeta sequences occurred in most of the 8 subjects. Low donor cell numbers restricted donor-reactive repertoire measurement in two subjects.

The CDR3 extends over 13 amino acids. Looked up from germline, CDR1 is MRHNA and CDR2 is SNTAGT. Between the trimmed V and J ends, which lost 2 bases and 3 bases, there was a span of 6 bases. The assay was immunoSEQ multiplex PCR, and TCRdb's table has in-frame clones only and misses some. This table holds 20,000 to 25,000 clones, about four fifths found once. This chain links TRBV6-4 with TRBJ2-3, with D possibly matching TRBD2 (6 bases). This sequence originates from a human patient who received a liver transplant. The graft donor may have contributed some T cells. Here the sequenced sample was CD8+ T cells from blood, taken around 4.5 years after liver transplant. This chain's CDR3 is CASSDGTTDTQYF. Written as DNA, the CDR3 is TGTGCCAGCAGTGACGGGACTACAGATACGCAGTATTTT.